This paragraph covers one TCR beta chain sequence. Germline CDR1 SGHNT, CDR2 YENEEA. V was shortened by 5 bases and J by 6 bases, with 20 bases between the two germline ends. The CDR3 consists of 15 residues. Via MiXCR, TCRdb re-called the 5' RACE reads, giving one row per CDR3 protein. The sample has about 360,000 distinct CDR3 sequences; around 6.5% are singletons. The data originate from a study of T cells after yellow fever vaccination. Sample: PBMCs, taken 5 days after the yellow fever booster vaccination. The chain recombines TRBV11-3 with TRBJ2-7; D may match TRBD1 or TRBD2 (7 bases each). This clonotype was sampled from a man younger than 40 who received the YFV17D yellow fever vaccine. CDR3 DNA: TGTGCCAGCAGCCCCAACAGGGGTGCTAGCGGCGAGCAGTACTTC. This sequence encodes CASSPNRGASGEQYF.